Listed here is a single T cell receptor beta chain. Antigen: not known. The sample comes from a study of T cell clones after liver transplantation. Whole-study findings and limits: The donor-reactive repertoire was only partly measurable in a couple of subjects, lacking donor cells. Rather than being deleted, graft donor-reactive T cells may have moved into the graft.

Using immunoSEQ multiplex PCR, the repertoire was profiled, and TCRdb retains in-frame clones only, with some absent. The table includes under 150,000 clones, 90% detected once. The ends lost 6 bases at V and 4 bases at J; junction bases unmatched: 4. The germline V gene has CDR1 SNHLY and CDR2 FYNNEI. CDR3 length equals 13 residues. The specimen was CD4+ T cells from blood, collected 12 months after liver transplant. The chain combines TRBV2 with TRBJ1-1; TRBD1 aligns across 8 bases. The source of this sequence is a human patient who received a liver transplant. Some T cells may possibly be graft donor cells. The CDR3 DNA reads as TGTGCCAGCAGCTCAGGGGGCTTCACTGAAGCTTTCTTT. Protein sequence: CASSSGGFTEAFF.